This TCR beta chain derives from a study of naive and memory T cell subsets. Study findings and constraints: RNA-based TCR counts may shift with T cell activation and differentiation. Especially in CD8 cells, naive repertoires contained a few larger clonotypes, possibly CD45RA-re-expressing memory cells.

The beta constant-region primer was an equimolar mix of two oligonucleotides covering TRBC1 and TRBC2. Four rounds of PCR amplified the ligated cDNA using nested alpha and beta constant-region primers plus SP2. From the UMI-ligation and nested PCR reads, TCRdb called clonotypes with MiXCR, one entry per CDR3 protein. Seen here are roughly 150,000 distinct CDR3 sequences, approximately 20% observed once, and the top ten hold around 0.63%. Comment on this clonotype: The antigen is undetermined.

This clonotype was obtained from a human donor in good health. The sequenced sample was naive CD8+ T cells from blood.

The CDR3 here is CASSSGTGVDEQYF. CDR3 nucleotide sequence: TGTGCCAGCAGTTCCGGGACAGGGGTGGACGAGCAGTACTTC. The V call is TRBV6-2 or TRBV6-3, the J call TRBJ2-7; 10 nucleotides line up with TRBD1. The V segment lost 4 bases and the J segment 5 bases; nucleotides outside the gene matches: 5. Germline CDR1 is MNHEY and CDR2 is SVGEGT. The CDR3 sequence is 14 residues long.